This T cell receptor (beta chain) was sequenced during a study of regulatory T cells in long-lasting Graves disease. Libraries of TCR beta came from iRepertoire HTBI primers plus Arm-PCR of CDR3 regions. TCRdb re-derived calls from the multiplex PCR reads in MiXCR, one entry per CDR3 protein. The sample carries around 480,000 distinct CDR3 sequences, 15% to 20% recorded once. Time point described: newly diagnosed GD, antithyroid drugs for less than 3 months. TCR sequences were obtained from RNA taken from PBMCs. The CDR3 spans 16 residues. CDR1 is MNHEY, CDR2 SVGAGI, per germline. Germline trimming cut 6 bases from V and 3 bases from J; bases unmatched to any gene: 11. In its sample, this clonotype was seen many times. Separately, the same data were catalogued under a study of T cells in Graves' hyperthyroidism and ophthalmopathy.

The sample consisted of peripheral blood mononuclear cells (PBMCs), taken at new diagnosis, from a patient treated with antithyroid drugs. The chain uses TRBV6-5 and TRBJ2-3, with 8 bases aligning to TRBD2. The TCR comes from a middle-aged woman with Graves disease. The CDR3 sequence is CASSYGGALATDTQYF. The CDR3 nucleotides are TGTGCCAGCAGCTACGGGGGGGCCCTAGCAACAGATACGCAGTATTTT.